The subject of this entry is one T cell receptor (beta chain). CDR1 SGDLS and CDR2 YYNGEE come from the germline V gene. The CDR3 has 13 residues. V shed 6 bases and J shed 7 bases, with 16 bases lying between them. This sample was taken from a study of OX40 agonist ivuxolimab in advanced cancers. In the study overall: Ivuxolimab is an agonistic anti-OX40 (CD134) antibody, and patients were treated with it. Every 2 weeks, patients received ivuxolimab intravenously, dosed at 0.01 to 10 mg/kg. It was permissible to have had prior anti-PD-1, anti-PD-L1 or anti-CTLA-4 therapy, and approximately 40% had some.

The data were produced by immunoSEQ multiplex PCR, yet TCRdb's version contains in-frame clones alone and is incomplete. Among around 62,000 clones, roughly 87% were seen once, and the ten largest hold 9% to 15%. The chain links TRBV9 to TRBJ1-2, with D perhaps matching TRBD1 (6 bases). The sequence was collected from an adult with an advanced solid tumor such as melanoma, head and neck, liver or kidney cancer. The source material was CD4+ or CD8+ T cells sorted from blood, sampled in a trial of the OX40 agonist ivuxolimab. The CDR3 sequence: CASTPRGGSGYTF. CDR3 coding DNA: TGTGCCAGCACCCCCAGAGGGGGGTCTGGCTACACCTTC.